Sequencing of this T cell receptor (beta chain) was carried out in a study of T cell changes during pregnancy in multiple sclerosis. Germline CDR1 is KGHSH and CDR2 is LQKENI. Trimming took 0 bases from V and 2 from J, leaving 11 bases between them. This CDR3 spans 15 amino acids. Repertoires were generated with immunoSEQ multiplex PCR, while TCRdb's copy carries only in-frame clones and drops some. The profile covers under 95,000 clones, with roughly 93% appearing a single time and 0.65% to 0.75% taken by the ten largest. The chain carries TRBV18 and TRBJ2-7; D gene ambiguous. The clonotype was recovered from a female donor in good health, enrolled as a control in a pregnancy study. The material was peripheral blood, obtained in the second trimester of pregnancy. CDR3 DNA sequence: TGTGCCAGCTCACCACCCGGCCTAGGTACCTACGAGCAGTACTTC. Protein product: CASSPPGLGTYEQYF.